This T cell receptor (beta chain) was obtained from a study of cytomegalovirus exposure and HLA in healthy donors. Overall study findings and caveats: Listed as cytomegalovirus-associated were more than 150 TCR beta chains. In a later analysis, DRB1 alleles had the most associated TCRs; HLA-C alleles the fewest. Several top significant clusters appeared, in a later analysis, to be linked to common viral pathogens.

CDR3 length: 14 residues. Germline CDR1 reads KGHSH; CDR2 reads LQKENI. V was trimmed by 3 bases and J by 3 bases, leaving 11 bases between them. This clone was detected only once. Its antigen is still unknown. With 60 Vbeta and 13 Jbeta primers, the PCR was carried out. TCRdb's table, derived via immunoSEQ multiplex PCR, lists solely in-frame clones and lacks some. Of approximately 220,000 clones listed, roughly 80% are singletons. The sequence came from a man aged 25-40 years in good health and CMV-seronegative. The chain uses TRBV18 and TRBJ1-1, with a tentative D call TRBD1 (5 bases). The specimen sequenced was PBMCs. The chain's CDR3 is CASSPSGGYTEAFF. The CDR3 DNA reads as TGTGCCAGCTCACCCTCGGGGGGGTACACTGAAGCTTTCTTT.